Listed below are T cell receptor beta chains from one sample, sequenced in a study of blood T cells in healthy people across ages. TCRdb itself ran the 5' RACE reads through MiXCR, one entry per CDR3 protein. Found here are 890,000 or so distinct CDR3 sequences, approximately 67% of them singletons; the top ten hold 25% to 35%. The specimen was blood. Every receptor here comes from a man between 25 and 39 years old in good health. The CDR3 runs from the conserved cysteine through the conserved F or W. The order of the fields is D gene, V gene, clone size, J gene, CDR3 DNA, CDR3 protein. The D gene is left open where the match is weak. Clone size is shown for a subset of rows, as once, few, many or a class of expanded clone.

>.|TRBV29-1|.|TRBJ1-2
TGCAGCGTTGGCGGGGGGGGGCCACCTGCGGAAGGCTACACCTTC
CSVGGGGPPAEGYTF
>.|TRBV28|few|TRBJ2-7
TGTGCCAGCAGTCGACGGAACTCCTACGAGCAGTACTTC
CASSRRNSYEQYF
>TRBD2|TRBV6-6|.|TRBJ2-1
TGTGCCAGCAGTTCCGACCCCCCGGGACTACAGACCAATGAGCAGTTCTTC
CASSSDPPGLQTNEQFF
>TRBD1|TRBV7-8|.|TRBJ2-2
TGTGCCAGCAGCTTAATGAGACAGGGGAACACCGGGGAGCTGTTTTTT
CASSLMRQGNTGELFF
>.|TRBV20-1|few|TRBJ2-7
TGCAGTGCTAGAGTTGGGCTCTACGAGCAGTACTTC
CSARVGLYEQYF
>.|TRBV5-1|.|TRBJ2-7
TGCGCCAGCAGCCCCCGTGGGGCCAATGAGCAGTACTTC
CASSPRGANEQYF
>.|TRBV30|.|TRBJ2-7
TGTGCCTGGAGTATCGGGACCGGTTCCTACGAGCAGTACTTC
CAWSIGTGSYEQYF
>TRBD2|TRBV27|.|TRBJ2-1
TGTGCCAGCAGTACGGGACTAGCGGTCGCCTACAATGAGCAGTTCTTC
CASSTGLAVAYNEQFF
>TRBD1|TRBV20-1|.|TRBJ2-7
TGCAGTGCTAGAGTGGCGACAGGGTTAGAGCAGTACTTC
CSARVATGLEQYF
>.|TRBV4-3|.|TRBJ2-3
TGCGCCAGCAGCCAAGATATGGGGGTCGCGGCAGATACGCAGTATTTT
CASSQDMGVAADTQYF
>TRBD1|TRBV20-1|few|TRBJ2-7
TGCAGTGCTAGAGGGGACAGCTCCTACGAGCAGTACTTC
CSARGDSSYEQYF
>TRBD1|TRBV10-3|few|TRBJ1-6
TGTGCCATCAGTCCCGGGACAGGGCAGAATTCACCCCTCCACTTT
CAISPGTGQNSPLHF
>.|TRBV5-8|.|TRBJ2-1
TGTGCCAGCAACGCTGGGACATCCTCCTACAATGAGCAGTTCTTC
CASNAGTSSYNEQFF
>.|TRBV5-5|.|TRBJ2-6
TGTGCCAGCAGCTTGGCTAACTCTGGGGCCAACGTCCTGACTTTC
CASSLANSGANVLTF
>TRBD1|TRBV20-1|.|TRBJ1-2
TGCAGTGCTAGACCGACAGGGGGGGCCTATGGCTACACCTTC
CSARPTGGAYGYTF
>TRBD2|TRBV7-3|few|TRBJ2-3
TGTGCCAGCAGCTTCGGACTAGCGGGGGAGCTCACAGATACGCAGTATTTT
CASSFGLAGELTDTQYF
>.|TRBV24-1|few|TRBJ1-2
TGTGCCACCAGTGATTTTCGGAACTATGGCTACACCTTC
CATSDFRNYGYTF
>.|TRBV20-1|.|TRBJ2-3
TGCAGTACTAGTGGGTGGGGGGCATACACGCAGTATTTT
CSTSGWGAYTQYF
>TRBD1|TRBV9|.|TRBJ2-1
TGTGCCAGCAGCGGAAAGACAGGGGGCTTAGACAATGAGCAGTTCTTC
CASSGKTGGLDNEQFF
>.|TRBV4-3|few|TRBJ1-6
TGCGCCAGCAGCCAAGATAGTAGGACGGCTAATTCACCCCTCCACTTT
CASSQDSRTANSPLHF
>.|TRBV12-3/TRBV12-4|.|TRBJ1-5
TGTGCCAGCAGCTCGGGGCTTTCTCACCAGCCCCAGCATTTT
CASSSGLSHQPQHF
>.|TRBV12-3/TRBV12-4|.|TRBJ2-4
TGTGCCAGCACCTTGGACACAAAAAACATTCAGTACTTC
CASTLDTKNIQYF
>.|TRBV6-1|.|TRBJ1-6
TGTGCCAGCAGTGAAGTAGGAGGACTTAATTCACCCCTCCACTTT
CASSEVGGLNSPLHF
>TRBD2|TRBV12-3/TRBV12-4|.|TRBJ2-5
TGTGCCAGCAGCCCCAAGCCGGGACTAGCGGGGGGGCAAGAGACCCAGTACTTC
CASSPKPGLAGGQETQYF
>.|TRBV7-2|once|TRBJ2-7
TGTGCCAGCACCAGTGGCGGGGCCCCCTACGAGCAGTACTTC
CASTSGGAPYEQYF
>.|TRBV5-6|.|TRBJ2-3
TGTGCCAGCAGCTTGCGGACTCCTGGCGCAGATACGCAGTATTTT
CASSLRTPGADTQYF
>.|TRBV11-2|.|TRBJ1-5
TGTGCCAGCAGCTTAGTGGATAGCAATCAGCCCCAGCATTTT
CASSLVDSNQPQHF
>.|TRBV5-1|.|TRBJ2-1
TGCGCCAGCAGCTTAATACAGATAACCTACAATGAGCAGTTCTTC
CASSLIQITYNEQFF
>.|TRBV20-1|few|TRBJ2-7
TGCAGTGCCCCCTGGGGCTCCTACGAGCAGTACTTC
CSAPWGSYEQYF